Each of the 3 T cell receptor beta chains below was sequenced from the same sample in a study of blood T cell repertoires in COVID-19. Assay used: immunoSEQ multiplex PCR; TCRdb lists only in-frame clones, some missing. The repertoire holds about 190,000 clones, about 88% seen once, with 4% to 5% in the top ten. The material sequenced was peripheral blood. These receptors were obtained from a human donor in a cohort sampled during active COVID-19.

The rearrangement joins TRBV6-6 to TRBJ2-7; TRBD1 agrees at 8 bases. The V gene end was trimmed by 2 bases and the J gene end by 0 bases; junction bases not matched to a gene: 6. Per germline, CDR1 MNHNY and CDR2 SVGAGI (reference sequence). There are 16 residues in the CDR3. The CDR3 sequence: CASSYPRGQVSYEQYF. CDR3 DNA: TGTGCCAGCAGTTACCCAAGGGGACAGGTCTCCTACGAGCAGTACTTC.

This sequence joins TRBV20-1 and TRBJ2-1; no reliable D call. Trimming took 3 bases from V and 7 from J, leaving 13 bases between them. The CDR3 consists of 13 residues. Germline V gene lookup returns CDR1 DFQATT and CDR2 SNEGSKA (reference sequence). The CDR3 here is CSASYVGRNEQFF. As DNA, the CDR3 is TGCAGTGCTAGTTATGTGGGCCGGAATGAGCAGTTCTTC.

The chain links TRBV10-2 to TRBJ1-1; TRBD1 aligns across 11 bases. The CDR3 spans 15 residues. Germline values: CDR1 WSHSY, CDR2 SAAADI. Trimming took 6 bases from V and 5 from J; bases not matched to a gene: 8. CDR3 in amino acids: CASRIAGTGGTEAFF. The CDR3 region has the DNA TGCGCCAGCAGAATTGCCGGGACAGGGGGGACTGAAGCTTTCTTT.